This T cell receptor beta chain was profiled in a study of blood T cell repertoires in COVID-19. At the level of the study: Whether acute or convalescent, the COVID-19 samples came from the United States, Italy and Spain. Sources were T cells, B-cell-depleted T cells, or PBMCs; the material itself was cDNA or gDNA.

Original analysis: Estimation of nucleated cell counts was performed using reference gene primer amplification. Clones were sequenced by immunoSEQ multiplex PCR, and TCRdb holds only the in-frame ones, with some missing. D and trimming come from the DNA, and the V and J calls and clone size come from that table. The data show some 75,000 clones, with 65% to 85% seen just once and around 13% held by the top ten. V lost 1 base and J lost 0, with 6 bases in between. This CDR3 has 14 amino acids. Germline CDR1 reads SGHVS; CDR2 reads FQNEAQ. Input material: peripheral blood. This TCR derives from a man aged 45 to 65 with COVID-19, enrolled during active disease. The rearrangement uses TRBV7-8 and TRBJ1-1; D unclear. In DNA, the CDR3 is TGTGCCAGCAGCTTAGTGGCGGTGAACACTGAAGCTTTCTTT. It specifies CASSLVAVNTEAFF.